The sequence of this TCR beta chain was determined in a study of beta chain features in type 1 diabetes. Overall study results and limits: The similarity of naive, central memory and Treg TCRB repertoires appeared greater among patients than among healthy donors.

The CDR3 contains 12 residues. The germline gives CDR1 SEHNR, CDR2 FQNEAQ (reference sequence). V was cut by 6 bases and J by 6 bases, with 12 bases left in between. All of the isolated RNA was reverse transcribed, so expressed TCRB transcripts were sequenced. The assay was immunoSEQ multiplex PCR, and TCRdb's table has in-frame clones only and misses some. The table has about 150,000 clones, around 10% seen once. This clone was seen a handful of times. Its matching antigen is unknown. V and J are TRBV7-9 and TRBJ2-7, with D perhaps being TRBD1 or TRBD2 (6 bases each). The clonotype was recovered from a man between 18 and 35 years old in good health. The sample comprised central memory CD4+ T cells from blood. The CDR3 reads CASRRGTLEQYF. DNA for the CDR3: TGTGCCAGCAGGCGCGGGACACTCGAGCAGTACTTC.